The sequence of this TCR beta chain was determined in a study of shared clonotypes between healthy human individuals. Findings and limits, study-wide: Several donors had around 5.5% of their naive CD4 clonotypes in common.

Comments on this clone: Its antigen is not known.

Using immunoSEQ multiplex PCR, the repertoire was profiled, and TCRdb retains in-frame clones only, with some absent. The sample yields approximately 740,000 clones, approximately 74% seen once. The CDR3 is 15 residues long. The germline gives CDR1 MNHEY, CDR2 SMNVEV (reference sequence). V was clipped by 6 bases and J by 7 bases; unmatched bases: 7. This TCR was recovered from a woman in her thirties in good health. This rearrangement joins TRBV27 to TRBJ2-1, with 12 bases aligning to TRBD2. Sequenced material: memory CD4+ T cells sorted from blood. The subset here: CD45RA-negative fraction. The CDR3 DNA sequence: TGTGCCAGCAGCAAAACTAGCGGGAGGAAAAATGAGCAGTTCTTC. Translating it yields CASSKTSGRKNEQFF.